The source of this T cell receptor beta chain is a study of T cell responses to AZD1222 COVID-19 vaccine. Libraries were prepared by immunoSEQ multiplex PCR; TCRdb keeps only in-frame clonotypes and omits some of them. There are around 160,000 clones in the sample; around 90% occur only once, and 1% to 1.5% lies in the top ten. In regard to this clone: Its antigen is unidentified.

Study results and limitations: Donors were mostly white British, more females; clonal diversity possibly underestimated.

This clonotype was obtained from an adult who received the AZD1222 COVID-19 vaccine. Sequenced here: peripheral blood, sampled 28 days after the second AZD1222 dose.

CDR3 protein: CASSTPLAGGISGANVLTF. The CDR3 DNA reads as TGTGCCAGTAGTACCCCACTAGCGGGAGGCATCTCTGGGGCCAACGTCCTGACTTTC. This chain links TRBV19 with TRBJ2-6, with 12 bases matching TRBD2. Germline V gives CDR1 LNHDA, CDR2 SQIVND (reference sequence). The J segment lost 0 bases and the V segment lost 4 bases, leaving 7 bases of the junction unmatched. This CDR3 spans 19 amino acids.